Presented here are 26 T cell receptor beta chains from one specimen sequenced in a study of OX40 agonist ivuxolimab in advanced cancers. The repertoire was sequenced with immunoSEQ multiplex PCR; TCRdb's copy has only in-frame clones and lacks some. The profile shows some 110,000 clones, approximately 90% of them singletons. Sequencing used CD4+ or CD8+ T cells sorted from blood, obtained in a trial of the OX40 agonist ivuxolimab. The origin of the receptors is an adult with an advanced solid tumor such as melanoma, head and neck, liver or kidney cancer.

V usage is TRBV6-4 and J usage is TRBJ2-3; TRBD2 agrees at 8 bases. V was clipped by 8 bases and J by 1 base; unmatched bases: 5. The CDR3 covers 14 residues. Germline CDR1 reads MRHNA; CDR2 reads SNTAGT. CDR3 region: CASPRAGGTDTQYF. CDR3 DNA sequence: TGTGCCAGCCCCCGAGCGGGGGGCACAGATACGCAGTATTTT.

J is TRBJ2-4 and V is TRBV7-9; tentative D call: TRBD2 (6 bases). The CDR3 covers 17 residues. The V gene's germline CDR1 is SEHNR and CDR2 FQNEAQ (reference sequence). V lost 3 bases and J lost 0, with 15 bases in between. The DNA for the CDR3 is TGTGCCAGCAGCTTCCCGCGGGGCGAACTAGCCAAAAACATTCAGTACTTC. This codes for CASSFPRGELAKNIQYF.

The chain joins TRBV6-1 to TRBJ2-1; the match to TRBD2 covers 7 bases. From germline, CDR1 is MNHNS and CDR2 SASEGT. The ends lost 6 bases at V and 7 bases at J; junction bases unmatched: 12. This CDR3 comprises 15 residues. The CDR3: CASSLLWGGDNEQFF. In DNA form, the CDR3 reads TGTGCCAGCAGCCTCCTCTGGGGAGGGGATAATGAGCAGTTCTTC.

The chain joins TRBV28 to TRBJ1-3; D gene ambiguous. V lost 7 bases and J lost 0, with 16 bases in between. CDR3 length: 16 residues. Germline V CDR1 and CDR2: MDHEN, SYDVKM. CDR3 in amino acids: CASIQGLSSSGNTIYF. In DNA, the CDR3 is TGTGCCAGCATCCAAGGACTGAGCAGCTCTGGAAACACCATATATTTT.

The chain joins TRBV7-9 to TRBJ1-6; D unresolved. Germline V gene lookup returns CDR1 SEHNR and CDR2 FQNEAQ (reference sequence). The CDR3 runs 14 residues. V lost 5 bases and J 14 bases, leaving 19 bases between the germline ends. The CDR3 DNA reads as TGTGCCAGCAGCCTCCCGGCGGGCCCTTCGGCCCTCCACTTT. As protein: CASSLPAGPSALHF.

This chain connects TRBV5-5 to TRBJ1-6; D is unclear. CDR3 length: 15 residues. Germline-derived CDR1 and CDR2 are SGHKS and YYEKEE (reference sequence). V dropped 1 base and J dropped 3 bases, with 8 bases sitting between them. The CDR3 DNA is TGTGCCAGCAGCTTGCAGGAGGGCTATAATTCACCCCTCCACTTT. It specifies CASSLQEGYNSPLHF.

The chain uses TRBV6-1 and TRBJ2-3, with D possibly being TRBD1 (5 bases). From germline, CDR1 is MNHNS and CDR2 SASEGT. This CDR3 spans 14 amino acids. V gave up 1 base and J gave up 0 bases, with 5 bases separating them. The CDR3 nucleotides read TGTGCCAGCAGTGAAGGGGGCAGCACAGATACGCAGTATTTT. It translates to CASSEGGSTDTQYF.

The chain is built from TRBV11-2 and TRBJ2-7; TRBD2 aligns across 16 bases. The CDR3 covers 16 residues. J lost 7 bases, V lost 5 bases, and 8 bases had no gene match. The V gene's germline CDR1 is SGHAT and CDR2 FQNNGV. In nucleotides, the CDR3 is TGTGCCAGCAGCCTAGGGACTAGCGGGGGGGCCTGGGAGCAGTACTTC. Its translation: CASSLGTSGGAWEQYF. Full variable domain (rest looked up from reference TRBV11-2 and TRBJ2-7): EAGVAQSPRYKIIEKRQSVAFWCNPISGHATLYWYQQILGQGPKLLIQFQNNGVVDDSQLPKDRFSAERLKGVDSTLKIQPAKLEDSAVYLCASSLGTSGGAWEQYFGPGTRLTVT.

The CDR3 is CASSQDVTRLSGANVLTF. The CDR3 DNA reads TGCGCCAGCAGCCAAGATGTGACAAGACTCTCTGGGGCCAACGTCCTGACTTTC. The rearrangement uses TRBV4-1 and TRBJ2-6; D not certain. Looked up from germline, CDR1 is MGHRA and CDR2 is YSYEKL. Between the trimmed V and J ends, which lost 0 bases and 0 bases, there was a span of 12 bases. This CDR3 comprises 18 residues.

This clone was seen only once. The DNA of the CDR3 is TGCGCCAGCAGCCAAGTCGACTTACTTTCCTACAATGAGCAGTTCTTC. Translating gives CASSQVDLLSYNEQFF. The chain has TRBV4-1 and TRBJ2-1; D call uncertain. The CDR3 has 16 residues. With 1 base removed from V and 1 base from J, the gap between germline ends came to 11 bases. The germline gives CDR1 MGHRA, CDR2 YSYEKL.

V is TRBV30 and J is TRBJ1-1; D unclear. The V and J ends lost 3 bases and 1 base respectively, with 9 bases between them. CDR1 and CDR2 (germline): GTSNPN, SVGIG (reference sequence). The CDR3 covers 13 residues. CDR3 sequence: CAWSWRSNTEAFF. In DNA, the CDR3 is TGTGCCTGGAGCTGGCGGTCGAACACTGAAGCTTTCTTT.

The CDR3 spells CASSSEGASDEKLFF. For the CDR3, the DNA is TGTGCCAGCAGTTCCGAGGGGGCCAGTGATGAAAAACTGTTTTTT. This chain joins TRBV27 and TRBJ1-4; 7 bases fit TRBD1. The CDR3 sequence is 15 residues long. Germline assignment: CDR1 MNHEY and CDR2 SMNVEV (reference sequence). The V and J ends lost 4 bases and 6 bases, in that order; junction bases with no gene match: 8.

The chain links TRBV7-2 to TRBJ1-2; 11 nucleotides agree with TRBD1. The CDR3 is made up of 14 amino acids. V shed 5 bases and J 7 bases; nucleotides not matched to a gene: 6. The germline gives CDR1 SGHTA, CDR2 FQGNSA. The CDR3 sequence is CASSPGTGGRGYTF. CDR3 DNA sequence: TGTGCCAGCAGCCCTGGGACAGGGGGACGTGGCTACACCTTC. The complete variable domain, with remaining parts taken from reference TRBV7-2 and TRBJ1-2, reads GAGVSQSPSNKVTEKGKDVELRCDPISGHTALYWYRQSLGQGLEFLIYFQGNSAPDKSGLPSDRFSAERTGGSVSTLTIQRTQQEDSAVYLCASSPGTGGRGYTFGSGTRLTVV.

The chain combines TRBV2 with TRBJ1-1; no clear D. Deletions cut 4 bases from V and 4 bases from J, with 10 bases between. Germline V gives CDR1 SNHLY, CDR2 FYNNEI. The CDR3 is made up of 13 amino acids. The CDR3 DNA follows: TGTGCCAGCAGTGGGGAGAGGGTCACTGAAGCTTTCTTT. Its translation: CASSGERVTEAFF. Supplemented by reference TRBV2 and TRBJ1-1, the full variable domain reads EPEVTQTPSHQVTQMGQEVILRCVPISNHLYFYWYRQILGQKVEFLVSFYNNEISEKSEIFDDQFSVERPDGSNFTLKIRSTKLEDSAMYFCASSGERVTEAFFGQGTRLTVV.

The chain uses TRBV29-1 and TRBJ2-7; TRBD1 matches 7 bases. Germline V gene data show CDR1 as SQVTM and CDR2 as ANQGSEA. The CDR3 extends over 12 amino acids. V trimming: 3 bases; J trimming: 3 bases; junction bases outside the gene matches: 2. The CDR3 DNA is TGCAGCGTTGAGGGACAGAGCTACGAGCAGTACTTC. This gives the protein CSVEGQSYEQYF.

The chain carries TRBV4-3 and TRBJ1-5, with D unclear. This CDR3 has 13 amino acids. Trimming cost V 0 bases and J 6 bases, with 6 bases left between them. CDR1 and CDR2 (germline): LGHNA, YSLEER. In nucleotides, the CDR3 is TGCGCCAGCAGCCAAGATAGCGGTCAGCCCCAGCATTTT. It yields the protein CASSQDSGQPQHF.

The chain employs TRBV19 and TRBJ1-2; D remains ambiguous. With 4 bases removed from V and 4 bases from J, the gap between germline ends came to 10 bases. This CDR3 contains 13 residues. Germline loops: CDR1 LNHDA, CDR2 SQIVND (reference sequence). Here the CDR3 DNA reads TGTGCCAGTAGTACCCCAGAGGGCTATGGCTACACCTTC. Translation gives CASSTPEGYGYTF.

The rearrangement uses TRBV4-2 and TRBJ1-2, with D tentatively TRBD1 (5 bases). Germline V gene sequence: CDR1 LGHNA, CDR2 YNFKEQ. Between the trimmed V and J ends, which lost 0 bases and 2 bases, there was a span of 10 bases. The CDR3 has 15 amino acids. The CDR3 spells CASSQDSTGNYGYTF. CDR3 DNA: TGTGCCAGCAGCCAAGATTCTACAGGAAACTATGGCTACACCTTC.

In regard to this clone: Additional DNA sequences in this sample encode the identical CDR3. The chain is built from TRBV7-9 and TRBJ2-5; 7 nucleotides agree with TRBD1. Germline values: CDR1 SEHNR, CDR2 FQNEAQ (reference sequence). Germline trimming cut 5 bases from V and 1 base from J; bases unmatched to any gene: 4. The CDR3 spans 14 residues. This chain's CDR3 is CASSLGTVQETQYF. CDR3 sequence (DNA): TGTGCCAGCAGCCTCGGGACAGTCCAAGAGACCCAGTACTTC.

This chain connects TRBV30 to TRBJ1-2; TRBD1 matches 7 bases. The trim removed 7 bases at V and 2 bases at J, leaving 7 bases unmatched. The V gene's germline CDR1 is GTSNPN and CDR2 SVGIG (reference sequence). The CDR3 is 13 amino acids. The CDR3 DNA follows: TGTGCCTTGTCGACAGGGATGAACTATGGCTACACCTTC. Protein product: CALSTGMNYGYTF.

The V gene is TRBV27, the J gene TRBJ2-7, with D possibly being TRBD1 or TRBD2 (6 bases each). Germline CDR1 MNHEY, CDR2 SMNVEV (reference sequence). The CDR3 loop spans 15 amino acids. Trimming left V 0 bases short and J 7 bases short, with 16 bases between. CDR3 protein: CASSLSSGAGREQYF. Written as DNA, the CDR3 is TGTGCCAGCAGTTTATCGTCGGGGGCCGGGAGAGAGCAGTACTTC.

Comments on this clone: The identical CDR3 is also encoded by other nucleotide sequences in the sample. CDR3 loop: CASSLSGNTIYF. DNA for the CDR3: TGTGCCAGCAGCCTCTCTGGAAACACCATATATTTT. This sequence joins TRBV28 and TRBJ1-3, with no clear D. The CDR3 is made up of 12 amino acids. V lost 6 bases and J lost 0, with 3 bases in between. The germline V gene encodes CDR1 MDHEN and CDR2 SYDVKM.

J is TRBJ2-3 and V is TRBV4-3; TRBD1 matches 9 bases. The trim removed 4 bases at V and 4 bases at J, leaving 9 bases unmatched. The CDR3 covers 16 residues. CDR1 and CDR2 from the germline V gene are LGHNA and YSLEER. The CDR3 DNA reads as TGCGCCAGCAGCCGGGACGGGACAGGGTGGCCAGATACGCAGTATTTT. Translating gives CASSRDGTGWPDTQYF.

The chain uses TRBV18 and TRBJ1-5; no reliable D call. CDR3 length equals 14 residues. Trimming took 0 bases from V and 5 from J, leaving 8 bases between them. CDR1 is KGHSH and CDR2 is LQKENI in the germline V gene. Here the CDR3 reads CASSPPGLDQPQHF. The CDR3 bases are TGTGCCAGCTCACCACCAGGGTTGGATCAGCCCCAGCATTTT.

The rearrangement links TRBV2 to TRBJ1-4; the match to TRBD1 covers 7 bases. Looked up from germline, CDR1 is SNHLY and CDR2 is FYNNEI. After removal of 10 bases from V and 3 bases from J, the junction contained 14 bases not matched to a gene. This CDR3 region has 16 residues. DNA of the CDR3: TGTGCCACCAGCAAGACAGGGAAGATGGCTAATGAAAAACTGTTTTTT. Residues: CATSKTGKMANEKLFF.

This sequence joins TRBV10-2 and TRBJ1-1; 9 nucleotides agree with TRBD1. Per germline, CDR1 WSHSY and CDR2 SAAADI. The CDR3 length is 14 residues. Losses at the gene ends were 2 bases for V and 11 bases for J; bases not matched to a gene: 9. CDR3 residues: CASSEMGQGRIAFF. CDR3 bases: TGCGCCAGCAGTGAGATGGGACAGGGAAGAATTGCTTTCTTT.